Shown below are 29 T cell receptor beta chains from a single sample sequenced in a study of blood T cell repertoires in COVID-19. TCRdb keeps only in-frame clones here, not all; method: immunoSEQ multiplex PCR. The repertoire holds 99,000 or so clones, with around nine tenths as singletons. Specimen: peripheral blood. The receptors were sampled from a man aged 50 to 60 with COVID-19, enrolled during active disease.

The gene calls are TRBV6-5 and TRBJ1-1, with D uncertain. Germline V CDR1 and CDR2: MNHEY, SVGAGI. Deletions cut 2 bases from V and 10 bases from J, with 11 bases between. The length of the CDR3 is 12 residues. The CDR3 DNA sequence: TGTGCCAGCAGTTACGCCTCTAATCCAGCTTTCTTT. It is translated as CASSYASNPAFF.

The chain has TRBV4-2 and TRBJ1-1; D call uncertain. Per germline, CDR1 LGHNA and CDR2 YNFKEQ. CDR3 length equals 14 residues. V was shortened by 0 bases and J by 0 bases, with 5 bases between the two germline ends. CDR3 in DNA: TGTGCCAGCAGCCAAGACAGTATGAACACTGAAGCTTTCTTT. Translated, it gives CASSQDSMNTEAFF.

This clone occurred once. This rearrangement joins TRBV24-1 to TRBJ2-5; tentatively, D is TRBD2 (6 bases). The V and J ends lost 4 bases and 3 bases respectively, with 14 bases between them. Per germline, CDR1 KGHDR and CDR2 SFDVKD. This CDR3 comprises 15 residues. The CDR3 here is CATSEGRRLKETQYF. The DNA of the CDR3 is TGTGCCACCAGTGAGGGGAGGCGGTTAAAAGAGACCCAGTACTTC.

The chain couples TRBV3-1 (or the pseudogene TRBV3-2) to TRBJ1-3, with 7 bases that match TRBD1. CDR3 length: 13 amino acids. V trimming: 7 bases; J trimming: 2 bases; junction bases outside the gene matches: 2. CDR1 and CDR2 (germline): LGHDT, YNNKEL (reference sequence). CDR3 nucleotide sequence: TGTGCCAGCAACGACAGGGCTGGAAACACCATATATTTT. Residues: CASNDRAGNTIYF.

CDR3: CASSSSTSGSSGGTQYF. In nucleotides, the CDR3 is TGCGCCAGCAGCTCCTCCACTAGCGGGAGCTCCGGGGGGACCCAGTACTTC. The genes are TRBV5-1 and TRBJ2-5; 11 positions match TRBD2. Trimming at V came to 3 bases and at J to 7 bases, leaving 14 bases not matched to a gene. In germline, CDR1 is SGHRS, CDR2 YFSETQ. This CDR3 has 17 residues.

This clone was counted only a few times. This chain joins TRBV19 and TRBJ2-7; D is perhaps TRBD1 (5 bases). V lost 7 bases and J 5 bases, leaving 15 bases between the germline ends. The length of the CDR3 is 13 residues. Per the germline V gene, CDR1 is LNHDA and CDR2 is SQIVND (reference sequence). The CDR3 here is CASMGPGMHEQYF. CDR3 nucleotides: TGTGCCAGTATGGGGCCAGGGATGCACGAGCAGTACTTC.

The chain couples TRBV9 to TRBJ2-2; 10 nucleotides align to TRBD2. Looked up from germline, CDR1 is SGDLS and CDR2 is YYNGEE. The CDR3 runs to 15 residues. With 3 bases clipped from V and 6 bases from J, the junction kept 5 bases outside the gene matches. The DNA for the CDR3 is TGTGCCAGCAGCGATGGGACTAGCGTTTCCGGGGAGCTGTTTTTT. Translation: CASSDGTSVSGELFF.

This clone occurred a few times. The V gene is TRBV19, the J gene TRBJ2-2, with D maybe TRBD2 (5 bases). The CDR3 covers 14 residues. V was pared by 6 bases and J by 1 base, with 9 bases between. From germline, CDR1 is LNHDA and CDR2 SQIVND (reference sequence). DNA for the CDR3: TGTGCCAGTAGCGATGCGGGGAACACCGGGGAGCTGTTTTTT. It codes for CASSDAGNTGELFF.

The genes are TRBV28 and TRBJ1-6; tentative D call: TRBD1 (5 bases). V dropped 5 bases and J dropped 7 bases, with 12 bases sitting between them. CDR1 and CDR2 (germline): MDHEN, SYDVKM. This CDR3 region has 14 residues. Written as DNA, the CDR3 is TGTGCCAGCAGTGTCTCCACAGGAAATTCACCCCTCCACTTT. Its protein is CASSVSTGNSPLHF.

V is TRBV6-1 and J is TRBJ1-1, with D uncertain. Deletions cut 3 bases from V and 3 bases from J, with 14 bases between. This CDR3 is 15 amino acids long. CDR1 and CDR2 (germline): MNHNS, SASEGT. The CDR3 sequence is CASSEFRDGYTEAFF. The DNA of the CDR3 is TGTGCCAGCAGTGAGTTTCGCGACGGGTACACTGAAGCTTTCTTT.

The CDR3 DNA is TGTGCCAGCAGCCAGGAAAGACAGGGAGGTCAGCCCCAGCATTTT. This encodes CASSQERQGGQPQHF. The V gene is TRBV3-1 (or the pseudogene TRBV3-2), the J gene TRBJ1-5, with TRBD1 identical over 7 bases. V shed 3 bases and J 6 bases; nucleotides not matched to a gene: 8. From germline, CDR1 is LGHDT and CDR2 YNNKEL (reference sequence). This CDR3 has 15 residues.

The chain carries TRBV3-1 (or the pseudogene TRBV3-2) and TRBJ2-7; 8 nucleotides agree with TRBD1. The trim removed 5 bases at V and 2 bases at J, leaving 5 bases unmatched. Germline V CDR1 and CDR2: LGHDT, YNNKEL (reference sequence). The CDR3 loop spans 14 amino acids. The DNA of the CDR3 is TGTGCCAGCAGCAAACGACAGGGGACCTACGAGCAGTACTTC. Encoded protein: CASSKRQGTYEQYF.

The CDR3 nucleotides read TGTGCCAGCAGCCCCGCAGGCCCTGTTAACTACGAGCAGTACTTC. This encodes CASSPAGPVNYEQYF. The rearrangement uses TRBV6-5 and TRBJ2-7; the D is unclear. The V and J ends lost 6 bases and 3 bases respectively, with 18 bases between them. The germline CDR1 and CDR2 sequences are MNHEY and SVGAGI. The CDR3 is 15 residues long.

J is TRBJ1-2 and V is TRBV4-2; 9 positions match TRBD1. CDR1 is LGHNA, CDR2 YNFKEQ, per germline. V lost 2 bases, J lost 4 bases, and 5 bases stayed unmatched. CDR3 length: 15 amino acids. CDR3 nucleotide sequence: TGTGCCAGCAGCCAACCGGGACAGGGTTCCTATGGCTACACCTTC. It translates to CASSQPGQGSYGYTF.

The chain has TRBV5-1 and TRBJ2-5, with D possibly being TRBD1 (6 bases). The CDR3 loop spans 15 amino acids. V lost 3 bases and J lost 2, with 14 bases in between. From germline, CDR1 is SGHRS and CDR2 YFSETQ. In DNA, the CDR3 is TGCGCCAGCAGCTACCTGACAGGTGCTCAAGAGACCCAGTACTTC. Residues: CASSYLTGAQETQYF.

The J gene is TRBJ1-6, the V gene TRBV7-9; D is unresolved. V was shortened by 7 bases and J by 9 bases, with 13 bases between the two germline ends. CDR3 length: 13 residues. Germline lookup yields CDR1 SEHNR and CDR2 FQNEAQ (reference sequence). CDR3 coding DNA: TGTGCCAGCATGGGCGCGTCGCCTTCACCCCTCCACTTT. Protein product: CASMGASPSPLHF. The whole variable domain, remainder taken from reference TRBV7-9 and TRBJ1-6, is DTGVSQNPRHKITKRGQNVTFRCDPISEHNRLYWYRQTLGQGPEFLTYFQNEAQLEKSRLLSDRFSAERPKGSFSTLEIQRTEQGDSAMYLCASMGASPSPLHFGNGTRLTVT.

This chain uses TRBV7-9 with TRBJ2-7; D possibly corresponds to TRBD2 (7 bases). The CDR3 totals 15 residues. Germline CDR1 is SEHNR and CDR2 is FQNEAQ (reference sequence). V dropped 2 bases and J dropped 1 base, with 12 bases sitting between them. CDR3 residues: CASSLRGGDSYEQYF. As DNA, the CDR3 is TGTGCCAGCAGCTTAAGAGGGGGGGATTCCTACGAGCAGTACTTC.

The genes are TRBV24-1 and TRBJ1-5; 7 nucleotides agree with TRBD1. The V segment lost 4 bases and the J segment 7 bases; nucleotides outside the gene matches: 9. Germline CDR1 KGHDR, CDR2 SFDVKD. CDR3 length: 15 amino acids. The CDR3 loop reads CATSDTRQGGQPQHF. CDR3 in DNA: TGTGCCACCAGTGACACCCGACAGGGCGGACAGCCCCAGCATTTT.

The chain recombines TRBV2 with TRBJ1-3; maybe TRBD1 (6 bases). The CDR3 consists of 15 residues. Trimming shortened V by 2 bases and J by 4 bases, and 12 bases separated the two germline ends. The V gene's germline CDR1 is SNHLY and CDR2 FYNNEI. The CDR3 DNA sequence: TGTGCCAGCAGTGAAAGCAGGGGTATCGGAAACACCATATATTTT. It is translated as CASSESRGIGNTIYF.

The chain is built from TRBV3-1 (or the pseudogene TRBV3-2) and TRBJ2-3, with 8 bases fitting TRBD2. This CDR3 region has 19 residues. The ends lost 2 bases at V and 9 bases at J; junction bases unmatched: 22. The germline gives CDR1 LGHDT, CDR2 YNNKEL (reference sequence). The CDR3 coding sequence is TGTGCCAGCAGCCAAATATTGGCGGGGGGCGGGACCTCGAGATACACGCAGTATTTT. Translating it yields CASSQILAGGGTSRYTQYF.

V is TRBV23-1 and J is TRBJ2-6, with TRBD1 as a possible D gene (6 bases). TRBV23-1 is an ORF, and what it does is uncertain. There are 22 residues in the CDR3. The ends were cut back, 9 bases at V and 0 bases at J, with 33 bases in the middle. Here the CDR3 reads CARVVGPGHDLNGGSGANVLTF. CDR3 sequence (DNA): TGCGCCAGAGTGGTTGGACCGGGACACGACCTAAATGGGGGCTCTGGGGCCAACGTCCTGACTTTC.

The J gene is TRBJ2-7, the V gene TRBV12-3 or TRBV12-4; D is possibly TRBD1 (5 bases). The CDR3 spans 11 residues. Trimming stripped 5 bases from V and 6 bases from J, with 8 bases between. The CDR3 bases are TGTGCCAGCAGTCAGCAGGGCGAGCAGTACTTC. This encodes CASSQQGEQYF.

This clone was observed a single time. The chain is built from TRBV24-1 and TRBJ2-2, with 9 bases aligning to TRBD1. The CDR3 loop spans 19 amino acids. With V trimmed by 1 base and J by 4 bases, 12 bases remained unmatched. The germline gives CDR1 KGHDR, CDR2 SFDVKD. The CDR3 DNA follows: TGTGCCACCAGTGATTTCCACCTCCCGGGACAGGGATTCACCGGGGAGCTGTTTTTT. Residues: CATSDFHLPGQGFTGELFF.

J is TRBJ2-5 and V is TRBV5-1, with 8 bases that match TRBD2. The CDR3 length is 18 residues. With V trimmed by 7 bases and J by 0 bases, 17 bases remained unmatched. The germline gives CDR1 SGHRS, CDR2 YFSETQ. CDR3 sequence (DNA): TGCGCCAGCGGATCGCCTGGGCGGGGGGCCCTGTACCAAGAGACCCAGTACTTC. Its protein product is CASGSPGRGALYQETQYF.

V gene TRBV11-2 combines with J gene TRBJ2-3; D remains unclear. The CDR3 consists of 14 residues. The V and J ends lost 1 base and 2 bases respectively, with 7 bases between them. Germline V gene data show CDR1 as SGHAT and CDR2 as FQNNGV. In DNA, the CDR3 is TGTGCCAGCAGCTTAGGTTCCCACACAGATACGCAGTATTTT. It codes for CASSLGSHTDTQYF.

V gene TRBV29-1 combines with J gene TRBJ2-7; the match to TRBD1 covers 9 bases. Germline V gene data show CDR1 as SQVTM and CDR2 as ANQGSEA. This CDR3 region has 16 residues. V lost 6 bases to trimming and J lost 5 bases; unmatched junction nucleotides: 17. The CDR3 DNA is TGCAGCGTCCGACCGGGACAGGGATTAGCTCTCCACGAGCAGTACTTC. It is translated as CSVRPGQGLALHEQYF.

This clone appeared a single time. The chain uses TRBV27 and TRBJ1-4; tentatively, D is TRBD1 (6 bases). The germline gives CDR1 MNHEY, CDR2 SMNVEV (reference sequence). The CDR3 loop spans 14 amino acids. V shed 2 bases and J shed 7 bases, with 11 bases lying between them. The CDR3 DNA is TGTGCCAGCAGTTTAGTGGGGGCGCGTGAAAAACTGTTTTTT. Its translation is CASSLVGAREKLFF.

This sequence joins TRBV3-1 (or the pseudogene TRBV3-2) and TRBJ2-5, with D perhaps matching TRBD2 (7 bases). CDR3 length: 16 residues. The V end lost 2 bases, the J end lost 4 bases, and 17 bases lay between the germline ends. Germline CDR1 and CDR2: LGHDT and YNNKEL (reference sequence). Here the CDR3 DNA reads TGTGCCAGCAGCCAATGGGCGGGGGCCCGGGGAGAGACCCAGTACTTC. It translates to CASSQWAGARGETQYF.

The table lists this clone with a count of one. The rearrangement links TRBV7-2 to TRBJ2-7; 9 bases align to TRBD1. The germline V gene has CDR1 SGHTA and CDR2 FQGNSA. The CDR3 contains 14 residues. After removal of 5 bases from V and 6 bases from J, the junction contained 8 bases not matched to a gene. Written as DNA, the CDR3 is TGTGCCAGCAGCACGACAGGGGGGGGAGGCGAGCAGTACTTC. Amino acids: CASSTTGGGGEQYF.